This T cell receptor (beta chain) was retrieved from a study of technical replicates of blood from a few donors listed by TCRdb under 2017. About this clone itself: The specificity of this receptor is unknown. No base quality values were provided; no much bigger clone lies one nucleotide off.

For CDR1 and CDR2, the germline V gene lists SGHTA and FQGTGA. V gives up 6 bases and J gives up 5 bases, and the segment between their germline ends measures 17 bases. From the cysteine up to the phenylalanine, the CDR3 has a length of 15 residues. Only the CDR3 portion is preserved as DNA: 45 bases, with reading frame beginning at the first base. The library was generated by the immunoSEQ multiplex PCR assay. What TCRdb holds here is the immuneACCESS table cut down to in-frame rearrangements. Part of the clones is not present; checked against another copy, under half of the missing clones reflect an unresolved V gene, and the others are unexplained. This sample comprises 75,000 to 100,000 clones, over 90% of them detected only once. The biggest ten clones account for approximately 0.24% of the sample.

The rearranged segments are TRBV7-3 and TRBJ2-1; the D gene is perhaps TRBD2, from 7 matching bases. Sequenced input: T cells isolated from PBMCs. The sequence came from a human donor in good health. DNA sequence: TGTGCCAGCAGGTCTCGCGGGGGCTCGAACAATGAGCAGTTCTTC. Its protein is CASRSRGGSNNEQFF.